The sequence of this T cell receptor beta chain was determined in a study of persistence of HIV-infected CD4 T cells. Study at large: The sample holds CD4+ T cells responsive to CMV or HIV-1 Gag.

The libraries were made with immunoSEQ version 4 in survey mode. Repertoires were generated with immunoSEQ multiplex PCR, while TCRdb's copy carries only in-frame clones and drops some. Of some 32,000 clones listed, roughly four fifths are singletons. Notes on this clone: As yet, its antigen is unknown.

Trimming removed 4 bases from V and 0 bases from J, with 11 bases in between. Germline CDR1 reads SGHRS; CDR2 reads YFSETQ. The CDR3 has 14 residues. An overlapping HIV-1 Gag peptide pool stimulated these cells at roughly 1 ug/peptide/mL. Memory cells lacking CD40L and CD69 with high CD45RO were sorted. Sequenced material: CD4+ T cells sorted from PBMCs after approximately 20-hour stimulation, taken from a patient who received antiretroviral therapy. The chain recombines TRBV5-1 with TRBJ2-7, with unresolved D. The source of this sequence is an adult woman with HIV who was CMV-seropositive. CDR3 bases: TGCGCCAGCAGCCTAGGACGGGTCTCCTACGAGCAGTACTTC. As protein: CASSLGRVSYEQYF.